The rows below give T cell receptor beta chains drawn from one sample of a study of shared clonotypes between healthy human individuals. Sequenced by immunoSEQ multiplex PCR; TCRdb stores in-frame clones only, minus some. Among around 300,000 clones, roughly 84% were seen once, and the ten largest hold 16%. The source material was memory CD8+ T cells sorted from blood. The receptors were gathered from a man between 18 and 35 years old in good health. Both conserved end residues are part of each CDR3. A D gene is named only where the DNA matches it firmly. Rows may omit the clone size; those that give it use once, few, many or a size class.

abundance	d_gene	v_gene	j_gene	CDR3nt	CDR3aa
-	-	TRBV13	TRBJ1-4	TGTGCCAGCAGCCTGGGGCCAACTAATGAAAAACTGTTTTTT	CASSLGPTNEKLFF
-	-	TRBV18	TRBJ2-7	TGTGCCAGCTCACCAAAGGGTTCCTACGAGCAGTACTTC	CASSPKGSYEQYF
few	-	TRBV29-1	TRBJ2-1	TGCAGCGTTGATGGGGCGGGGGCAGACCTCAATGAGCAGTTCTTC	CSVDGAGADLNEQFF
-	-	TRBV4-1	TRBJ2-7	TGCGCCAGCAGCCCCGAGGGGCCGTACGAGCAGTACTTC	CASSPEGPYEQYF
-	-	TRBV5-1	TRBJ1-1	TGCGCCAGCAGCCCCTTAGTGGGAAACACTGAAGCTTTCTTT	CASSPLVGNTEAFF
few	TRBD2	TRBV27	TRBJ2-1	TGTGCCAGCAGTTTATTGGACCTAGCGGGGGGGCCCAATGAGCAGTTCTTC	CASSLLDLAGGPNEQFF
-	-	TRBV25-1	TRBJ2-1	TGTGCCAGCAGTGCCTACCTCAATGAGCAGTTCTTC	CASSAYLNEQFF
-	TRBD2	TRBV10-2	TRBJ2-7	TGCGCCAGCAGTGAGAGTAGCGGGAGCTCCTACGAGCAGTACTTC	CASSESSGSSYEQYF
-	-	TRBV11-2	TRBJ2-7	TGTGCCAGCAGCTTAAAACGGGACACAGTGTCCTACGAGCAGTACTTC	CASSLKRDTVSYEQYF
few	-	TRBV7-8	TRBJ2-2	TGTGCCAGCAGCTCCTCCGTTGGAGGGGAGGCGAACACCGGGGAGCTGTTTTTT	CASSSSVGGEANTGELFF
-	-	TRBV27	TRBJ2-6	TGTGCCAGCAGTCAGGGAGGTGGGGCTGGGGCCAACGTCCTGACTTTC	CASSQGGGAGANVLTF
-	TRBD1	TRBV11-2	TRBJ2-7	TGTGCCAGCAGTTTCGGGACAGGGGGATTCTACGAGCAGTACTTC	CASSFGTGGFYEQYF
-	-	TRBV6-5	TRBJ2-7	TGTGCCAGCAGTTCTCTGAAAACGGCCGCGTTCTACGAGCAGTACTTC	CASSSLKTAAFYEQYF
-	-	TRBV30	TRBJ2-3	TGTGCCTGGAGTCTACTAGACTTATCCACAGATACGCAGTATTTT	CAWSLLDLSTDTQYF
-	-	TRBV6-1	TRBJ2-1	TGTGCCAGCAGTGACTGGGCACTTTTTGGCAATGAGCAGTTCTTC	CASSDWALFGNEQFF
once	TRBD1	TRBV7-9	TRBJ1-2	TGTGCCAGCAGCGGAGTTATGACAGGGGAATCAGAGGGCTACACCTTC	CASSGVMTGESEGYTF